The 20 T cell receptor beta chains presented below share a single source sample, sequenced in a study of CD8+ T cells in alopecia areata. Treatment in this sample: oral pan-JAK inhibitor, 5-10 mg twice daily. As the sequencing template, cDNA was produced by extracting RNA and reverse transcribing it. This table comes from immunoSEQ multiplex PCR, and its TCRdb copy is limited to in-frame clones, with some not included. The table includes about 290,000 clones, 58% detected once. Sequencing was performed on CD4+ T cells sorted from blood, taken at week 24, from a patient treated with tofacitinib. These receptors came from a human donor with alopecia areata.

V gene TRBV7-9 combines with J gene TRBJ2-2; D possibly corresponds to TRBD1 (6 bases). This CDR3 has 16 residues. Germline V gene sequence: CDR1 SEHNR, CDR2 FQNEAQ (reference sequence). V was cut by 5 bases and J by 5 bases, with 18 bases left in between. The CDR3 loop is CASSKGGQSRTGELFF. In nucleotides, the CDR3 is TGTGCCAGCAGCAAGGGCGGACAGTCAAGAACCGGGGAGCTGTTTTTT.

This chain uses TRBV6-1 with TRBJ2-7; D call uncertain. The CDR3 is made up of 14 amino acids. Germline V gene data show CDR1 as MNHNS and CDR2 as SASEGT. Trimming pared 6 bases from V and 7 bases from J, leaving 19 bases between. The CDR3 DNA reads as TGTGCCAGCAGAACCCTATGGGCCGCTGGAGAGCAGTACTTC. This translates into CASRTLWAAGEQYF.

This chain connects TRBV30 to TRBJ1-2; TRBD1 might be the D (6 bases). Per germline, CDR1 GTSNPN and CDR2 SVGIG (reference sequence). The CDR3 length is 12 residues. Trimming took 2 bases from V and 3 from J, leaving 7 bases between them. In nucleotides, the CDR3 is TGTGCCTGGAGTACAGGGTACTATGGCTACACCTTC. Its protein product is CAWSTGYYGYTF.

This clone turned up a few times. The CDR3 sequence is CASSPTGDSSGNTIYF. DNA for the CDR3: TGTGCCAGCAGCCCCACAGGCGACTCCTCTGGAAACACCATATATTTT. The chain is built from TRBV7-9 and TRBJ1-3; a possible D gene is TRBD1 (5 bases). V lost 5 bases, J lost 0 bases, and 14 bases lay in between. CDR3 length equals 16 residues. CDR1 is SEHNR and CDR2 is FQNEAQ in the germline V gene (reference sequence).

The chain carries TRBV7-9 and TRBJ1-6; maybe TRBD1 (5 bases). Germline loops: CDR1 SEHNR, CDR2 FQNEAQ (reference sequence). This CDR3 is built from 18 residues. V was clipped by 5 bases and J by 0 bases, with 17 bases between them. CDR3 sequence: CASSLRQGGSSYNSPLHF. Written as DNA, the CDR3 is TGTGCCAGCAGCCTTCGCCAGGGCGGGAGCTCCTATAATTCACCCCTCCACTTT.

The gene calls are TRBV30 and TRBJ2-2; TRBD1 is a possible D gene (6 bases). This CDR3 is built from 15 residues. Germline V gene data show CDR1 as GTSNPN and CDR2 as SVGIG (reference sequence). The germline V and J ends were trimmed by 6 bases and 2 bases, with 16 bases remaining between them. CDR3 amino acids: CACLSGTLNTGELFF. In nucleotides, the CDR3 is TGTGCCTGCCTCTCCGGGACACTAAACACCGGGGAGCTGTTTTTT.

The V and J genes are TRBV15 and TRBJ1-4; no reliable D call. V shed 0 bases and J shed 10 bases, with 18 bases lying between them. The CDR3 covers 16 residues. CDR1 LNHNV and CDR2 YYDKDF come from the germline V gene (reference sequence). CDR3 sequence reads: CATSRDPRQSGRKLFF. CDR3 nucleotide sequence: TGTGCCACCAGCAGAGACCCGCGTCAGTCGGGCCGAAAACTGTTTTTT.

The chain recombines TRBV9 with TRBJ1-1; a weak D match, TRBD1 (6 bases). Germline values: CDR1 SGDLS, CDR2 YYNGEE. This CDR3 contains 13 residues. V was shortened by 2 bases and J by 1 base, with 6 bases between the two germline ends. CDR3 in DNA: TGTGCCAGCAGCGTCAGGGGGAACACTGAAGCTTTCTTT. The encoded protein is CASSVRGNTEAFF.

The J gene is TRBJ2-7, the V gene TRBV27; unclear D gene. The CDR3 sequence is 14 residues long. With 7 bases removed from V and 5 bases from J, the gap between germline ends came to 18 bases. Germline CDR1 MNHEY, CDR2 SMNVEV (reference sequence). For the CDR3, the DNA is TGTGCCAGCACCCCCGTGGGCCCTGCGGACGAGCAGTACTTC. Translating it yields CASTPVGPADEQYF.

This chain links TRBV2 with TRBJ2-1; a weak D match, TRBD2 (6 bases). Germline lookup yields CDR1 SNHLY and CDR2 FYNNEI. This CDR3 is built from 15 residues. Trimming took 6 bases from V and 1 from J, leaving 13 bases between them. The CDR3 is CASRGGDSSYNEQFF. CDR3 bases: TGTGCCAGCAGGGGGGGAGACTCTTCCTACAATGAGCAGTTCTTC.

The chain joins TRBV19 to TRBJ2-7; 8 bases are shared with TRBD1. Germline V gene lookup returns CDR1 LNHDA and CDR2 SQIVND (reference sequence). The CDR3 contains 15 residues. The ends lost 5 bases at V and 1 base at J; junction bases unmatched: 7. The chain's CDR3 is CASSYGGTGSYEQYF. The CDR3 DNA follows: TGTGCCAGTAGTTATGGAGGGACAGGATCCTACGAGCAGTACTTC.

This chain links TRBV7-9 with TRBJ1-2, with 7 bases fitting TRBD1. In germline, CDR1 is SEHNR, CDR2 FQNEAQ (reference sequence). This CDR3 contains 12 residues. V lost 5 bases, J lost 6 bases, and 3 bases stayed unmatched. CDR3 in amino acids: CASSPTGDGYTF. DNA of the CDR3: TGTGCCAGCAGCCCCACAGGGGATGGCTACACCTTC.

V is TRBV2 and J is TRBJ1-5, with D possibly TRBD1 on 6 matching bases. The CDR3 spans 16 residues. Germline V gene lookup returns CDR1 SNHLY and CDR2 FYNNEI. Trimming stripped 0 bases from V and 7 bases from J, with 16 bases between. CDR3 DNA sequence: TGTGCCAGCAGTGAAGCGTATCAGGGGCCTATCCAGCCCCAGCATTTT. Amino acids: CASSEAYQGPIQPQHF.

The chain links TRBV15 to TRBJ2-7; D is possibly TRBD1 or TRBD2 (5 bases each). CDR1 and CDR2 (germline): LNHNV, YYDKDF (reference sequence). The V end lost 1 base, the J end lost 3 bases, and 16 bases lay between the germline ends. This CDR3 is 16 amino acids long. The CDR3 DNA reads TGTGCCACCAGCAGAGCGACCAGGGAAGGGAGCTACGAGCAGTACTTC. Its translation is CATSRATREGSYEQYF.

This clone was detected a few times. The V and J genes are TRBV7-2 and TRBJ2-6; 8 nucleotides match TRBD1. Losses at the gene ends were 5 bases for V and 6 bases for J; bases not matched to a gene: 12. The CDR3 length is 17 residues. Per germline, CDR1 SGHTA and CDR2 FQGNSA. The CDR3, as DNA: TGTGCCAGCAGCCAAGGACAGGGTCTACCCGCGGCCAACGTCCTGACTTTC. Its protein is CASSQGQGLPAANVLTF.

The rearrangement links TRBV7-2 to TRBJ2-7; 7 bases match TRBD1. The CDR3 covers 15 residues. V dropped 5 bases and J dropped 2; count of bases not matched to a gene: 9. Germline CDR1 SGHTA, CDR2 FQGNSA. CDR3: CASSLDRQGTYEQYF. The CDR3 DNA sequence: TGTGCCAGCAGCCTAGACCGACAGGGTACCTACGAGCAGTACTTC.

This CDR3 reads CAWSEGAGANVLTF. The DNA of the CDR3 is TGTGCCTGGAGTGAGGGGGCTGGGGCCAACGTCCTGACTTTC. The rearrangement uses TRBV30 and TRBJ2-6, with D perhaps TRBD1 (6 bases). Trimming removed 1 base from V and 2 bases from J, with 6 bases in between. CDR3 size: 14 residues. Germline V gene lookup returns CDR1 GTSNPN and CDR2 SVGIG (reference sequence).

The chain has TRBV25-1 and TRBJ1-6; D unclear. Per the germline V gene, CDR1 is MGHDK and CDR2 is SYGVNS. Trimming pared 0 bases from V and 3 bases from J, leaving 9 bases between. The CDR3 loop spans 16 amino acids. CDR3 region: CASSEYEGNYNSPLHF. The CDR3 DNA sequence: TGTGCCAGCAGTGAATATGAGGGAAACTATAATTCACCCCTCCACTTT.

The genes are TRBV18 and TRBJ1-2; tentative D call: TRBD1 (5 bases). The CDR3 loop spans 14 amino acids. V lost 0 bases to trimming and J lost 4 bases, with 9 bases between them. Germline V gene sequence: CDR1 KGHSH, CDR2 LQKENI. CDR3 sequence reads: CASSPPGQIYGYTF. CDR3 nucleotides: TGTGCCAGCTCACCACCGGGGCAGATCTATGGCTACACCTTC.

This chain joins TRBV27 and TRBJ2-7, with 7 bases matching TRBD1. CDR1 and CDR2 (germline): MNHEY, SMNVEV (reference sequence). V lost 5 bases, J lost 1 base, and 8 bases stayed unmatched. The CDR3 totals 15 residues. The CDR3 loop reads CASSPRDRASYEQYF. For the CDR3, the DNA is TGTGCCAGCAGTCCCCGGGACAGAGCTTCCTACGAGCAGTACTTC.